Reported below is one T cell receptor (beta chain). Antigen unknown. These data come from a study of shared clonotypes between healthy human individuals. Trimming cost V 6 bases and J 7 bases, with 12 bases left between them. Germline loops: CDR1 ENHRY, CDR2 SYGVKD. CDR3 length: 12 amino acids. The study's findings and limits: What naive subsets generally showed was a larger estimated richness than memory subsets showed. The study's rarefaction showed incomplete sorted-subset sequencing despite large depth.

Sorted-subset replicate PCR reactions contained 150 to 200 ng DNA, corresponding to approximately 30,000 T cell genomes. The assay was immunoSEQ multiplex PCR, and TCRdb's table has in-frame clones only and misses some. The repertoire holds 2.3 million or so clones, with 80% to 95% as singletons. This chain uses TRBV10-3 with TRBJ1-2; weak D call: TRBD1 (5 bases). The sequenced sample was naive CD4+ T cells from PBMCs. Subset reported: CD45RA+ positively selected. This TCR came from a man younger than 30 in good health. Some clones in this sample may be carry-over from other donors' samples. This CDR3 is CAIRGTLGGYTF. The CDR3 DNA is TGTGCCATCAGAGGGACCCTAGGTGGCTACACCTTC.